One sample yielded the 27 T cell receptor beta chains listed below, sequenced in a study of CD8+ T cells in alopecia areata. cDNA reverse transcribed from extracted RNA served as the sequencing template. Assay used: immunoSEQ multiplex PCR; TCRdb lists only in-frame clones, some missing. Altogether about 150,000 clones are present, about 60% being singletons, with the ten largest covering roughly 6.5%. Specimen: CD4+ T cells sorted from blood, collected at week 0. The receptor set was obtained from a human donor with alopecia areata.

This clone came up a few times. CDR3 region: CASSLGPGNTIYF. DNA for the CDR3: TGTGCCAGCAGCTTAGGGCCTGGAAACACCATATATTTT. The V and J genes are TRBV7-9 and TRBJ1-3; D is unresolved. With 1 base removed from V and 2 bases from J, the gap between germline ends came to 3 bases. Germline V CDR1 and CDR2: SEHNR, FQNEAQ (reference sequence). This CDR3 has 13 residues.

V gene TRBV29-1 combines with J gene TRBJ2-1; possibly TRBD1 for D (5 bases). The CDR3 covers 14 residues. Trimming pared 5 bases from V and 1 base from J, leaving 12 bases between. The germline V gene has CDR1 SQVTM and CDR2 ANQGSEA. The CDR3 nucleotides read TGCAGCGTTCACCAGGGTAAATCCTACAATGAGCAGTTCTTC. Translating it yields CSVHQGKSYNEQFF.

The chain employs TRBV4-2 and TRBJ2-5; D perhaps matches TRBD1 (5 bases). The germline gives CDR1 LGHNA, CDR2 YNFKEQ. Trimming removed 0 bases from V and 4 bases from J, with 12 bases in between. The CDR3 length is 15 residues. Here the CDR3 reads CASSQDLRVRETQYF. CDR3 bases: TGTGCCAGCAGCCAAGATCTCAGGGTACGAGAGACCCAGTACTTC.

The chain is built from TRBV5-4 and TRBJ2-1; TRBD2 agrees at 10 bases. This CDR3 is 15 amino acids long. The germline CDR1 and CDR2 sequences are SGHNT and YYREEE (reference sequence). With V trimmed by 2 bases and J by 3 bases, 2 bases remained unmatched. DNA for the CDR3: TGTGCCAGCAGCTTATCTAGCGGGGGCTACAATGAGCAGTTCTTC. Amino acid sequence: CASSLSSGGYNEQFF. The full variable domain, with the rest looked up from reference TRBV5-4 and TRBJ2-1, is ETGVTQSPTHLIKTRGQQVTLRCSSQSGHNTVSWYQQALGQGPQFIFQYYREEENGRGNFPPRFSGLQFPNYSSELNVNALELDDSALYLCASSLSSGGYNEQFFGPGTRLTVL.

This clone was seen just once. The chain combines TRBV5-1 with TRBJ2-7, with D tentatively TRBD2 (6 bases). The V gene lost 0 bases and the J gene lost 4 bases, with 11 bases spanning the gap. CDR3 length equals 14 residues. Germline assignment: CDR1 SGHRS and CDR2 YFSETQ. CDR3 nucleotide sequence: TGCGCCAGCAGCTTGGGGACGGAGGGATACGAGCAGTACTTC. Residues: CASSLGTEGYEQYF.

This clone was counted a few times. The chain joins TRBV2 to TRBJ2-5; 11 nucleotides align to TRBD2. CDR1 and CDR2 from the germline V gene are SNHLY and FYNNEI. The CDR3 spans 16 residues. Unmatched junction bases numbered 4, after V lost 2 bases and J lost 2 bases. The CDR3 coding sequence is TGTGCCAGCAGTGAACTAGCGGGGGGTCGGCAAGAGACCCAGTACTTC. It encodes CASSELAGGRQETQYF.

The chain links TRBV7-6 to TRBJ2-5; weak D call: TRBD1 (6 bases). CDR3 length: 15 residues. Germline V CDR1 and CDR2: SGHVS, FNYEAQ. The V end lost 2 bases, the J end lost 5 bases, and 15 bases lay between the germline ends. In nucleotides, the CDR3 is TGTGCCAGCAGCTTAAGGGGGTCTTCGGTGGAGACCCAGTACTTC. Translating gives CASSLRGSSVETQYF.

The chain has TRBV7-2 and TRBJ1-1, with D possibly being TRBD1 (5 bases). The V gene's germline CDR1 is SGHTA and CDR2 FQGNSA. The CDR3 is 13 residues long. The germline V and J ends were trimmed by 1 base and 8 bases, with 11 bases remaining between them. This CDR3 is CASSLVGQAEAFF. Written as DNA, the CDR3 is TGTGCCAGCAGCTTAGTGGGGCAGGCAGAAGCTTTCTTT.

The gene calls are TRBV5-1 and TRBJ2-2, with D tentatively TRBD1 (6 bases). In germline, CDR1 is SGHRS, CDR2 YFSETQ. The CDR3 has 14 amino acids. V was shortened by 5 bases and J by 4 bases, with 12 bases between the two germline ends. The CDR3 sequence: CASRDRTGTGELFF. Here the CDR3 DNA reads TGCGCCAGCAGAGACAGGACGGGCACCGGGGAGCTGTTTTTT. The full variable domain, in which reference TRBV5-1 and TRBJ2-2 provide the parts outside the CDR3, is KAGVTQTPRYLIKTRGQQVTLSCSPISGHRSVSWYQQTPGQGLQFLFEYFSETQRNKGNFPGRFSGRQFSNSRSEMNVSTLELGDSALYLCASRDRTGTGELFFGEGSRLTVL.

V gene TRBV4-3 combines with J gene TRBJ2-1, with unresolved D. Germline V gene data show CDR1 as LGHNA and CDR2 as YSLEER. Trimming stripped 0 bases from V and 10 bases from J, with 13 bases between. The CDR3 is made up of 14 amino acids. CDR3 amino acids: CASSQEATRPEQFF. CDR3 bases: TGCGCCAGCAGCCAAGAGGCCACAAGGCCCGAGCAGTTCTTC.

The CDR3 DNA reads as TGCGCCAGCAGCCAAGATAGCCTTATACAGGGTCTACTCTATGGCTACACCTTC. Translated, it gives CASSQDSLIQGLLYGYTF. The V gene is TRBV4-3, the J gene TRBJ1-2, with a possible D match to TRBD1 (6 bases). The CDR3 has 18 amino acids. The V and J ends lost 0 bases and 4 bases respectively, with 21 bases between them. Germline CDR1 is LGHNA and CDR2 is YSLEER.

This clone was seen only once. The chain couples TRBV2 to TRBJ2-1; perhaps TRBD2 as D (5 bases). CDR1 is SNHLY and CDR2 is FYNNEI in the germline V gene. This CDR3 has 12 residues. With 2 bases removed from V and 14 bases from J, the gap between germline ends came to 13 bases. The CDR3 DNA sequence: TGTGCCAGCAGTGAAACCGGGTCGGGAAAGTTCTTC. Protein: CASSETGSGKFF.

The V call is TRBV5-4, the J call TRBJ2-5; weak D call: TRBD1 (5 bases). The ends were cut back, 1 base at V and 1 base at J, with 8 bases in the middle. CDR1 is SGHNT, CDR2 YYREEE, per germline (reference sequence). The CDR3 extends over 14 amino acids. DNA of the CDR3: TGTGCCAGCAGCTTGCCACAGGTCCAAGAGACCCAGTACTTC. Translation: CASSLPQVQETQYF.

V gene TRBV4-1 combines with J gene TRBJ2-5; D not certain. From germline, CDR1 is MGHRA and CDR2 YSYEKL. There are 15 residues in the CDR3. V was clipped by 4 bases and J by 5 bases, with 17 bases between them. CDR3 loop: CASSLNLGPSETQYF. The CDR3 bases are TGCGCCAGCAGCCTTAACCTCGGGCCCTCGGAGACCCAGTACTTC.

The CDR3 sequence is CASSQDRGLGYGYTF. In nucleotides, the CDR3 is TGTGCCAGCAGCCAAGATCGGGGGCTTGGCTATGGCTACACCTTC. V usage is TRBV4-2 and J usage is TRBJ1-2, with D maybe TRBD1 (6 bases). This CDR3 has 15 amino acids. V lost 0 bases and J lost 4, with 12 bases in between. Germline CDR1 is LGHNA and CDR2 is YNFKEQ.

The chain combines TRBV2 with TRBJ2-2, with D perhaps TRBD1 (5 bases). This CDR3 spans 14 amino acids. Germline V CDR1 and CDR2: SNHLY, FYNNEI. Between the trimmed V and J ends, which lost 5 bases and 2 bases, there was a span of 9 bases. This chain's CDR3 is CASSHRSNTGELFF. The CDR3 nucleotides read TGTGCCAGCAGTCACAGGAGCAACACCGGGGAGCTGTTTTTT.

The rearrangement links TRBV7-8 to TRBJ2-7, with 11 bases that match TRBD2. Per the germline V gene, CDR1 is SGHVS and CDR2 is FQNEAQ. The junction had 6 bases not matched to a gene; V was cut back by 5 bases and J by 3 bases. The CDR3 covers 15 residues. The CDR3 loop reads CASSPRGLADYEQYF. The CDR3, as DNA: TGTGCCAGCAGCCCTAGGGGACTAGCGGACTACGAGCAGTACTTC.

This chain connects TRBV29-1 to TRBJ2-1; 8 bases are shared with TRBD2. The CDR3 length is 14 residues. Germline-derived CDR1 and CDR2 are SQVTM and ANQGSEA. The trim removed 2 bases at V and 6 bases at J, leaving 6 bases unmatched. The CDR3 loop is CSVERGAGVNEQFF. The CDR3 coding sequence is TGCAGCGTTGAAAGGGGAGCGGGGGTCAATGAGCAGTTCTTC.

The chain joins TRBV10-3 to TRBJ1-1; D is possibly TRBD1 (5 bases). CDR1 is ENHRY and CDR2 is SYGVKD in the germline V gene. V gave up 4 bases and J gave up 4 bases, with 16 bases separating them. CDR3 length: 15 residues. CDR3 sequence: CAISAIGGTGTEAFF. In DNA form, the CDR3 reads TGTGCCATCAGTGCAATCGGGGGGACGGGCACTGAAGCTTTCTTT.

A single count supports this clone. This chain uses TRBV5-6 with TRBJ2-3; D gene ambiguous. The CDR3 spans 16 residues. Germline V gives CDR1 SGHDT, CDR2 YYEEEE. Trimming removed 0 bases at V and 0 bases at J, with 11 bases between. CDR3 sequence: CASSLAAQTSTDTQYF. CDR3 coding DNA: TGTGCCAGCAGCTTGGCCGCGCAGACAAGCACAGATACGCAGTATTTT.

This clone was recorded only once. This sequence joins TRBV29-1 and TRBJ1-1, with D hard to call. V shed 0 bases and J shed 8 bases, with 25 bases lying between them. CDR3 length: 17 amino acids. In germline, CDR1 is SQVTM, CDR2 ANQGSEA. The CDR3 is CSVEDQSSGFRLPEAFF. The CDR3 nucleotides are TGCAGCGTTGAAGATCAATCCTCGGGGTTTCGGTTACCCGAAGCTTTCTTT. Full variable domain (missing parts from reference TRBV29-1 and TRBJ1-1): SAVISQKPSRDICQRGTSLTIQCQVDSQVTMMFWYRQQPGQSLTLIATANQGSEATYESGFVIDKFPISRPNLTFSTLTVSNMSPEDSSIYLCSVEDQSSGFRLPEAFFGQGTRLTVV.

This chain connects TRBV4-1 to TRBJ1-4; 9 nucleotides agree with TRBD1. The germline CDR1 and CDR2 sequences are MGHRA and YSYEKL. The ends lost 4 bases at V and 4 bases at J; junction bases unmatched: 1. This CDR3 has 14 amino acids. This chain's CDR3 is CASSPGQGNEKLFF. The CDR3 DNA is TGCGCCAGCAGCCCGGGACAGGGTAATGAAAAACTGTTTTTT.

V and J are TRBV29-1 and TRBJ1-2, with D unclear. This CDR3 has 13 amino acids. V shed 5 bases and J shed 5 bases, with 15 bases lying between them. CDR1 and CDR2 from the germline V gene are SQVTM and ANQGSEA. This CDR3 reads CSVIKGGVYGYTF. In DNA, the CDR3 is TGCAGCGTTATAAAGGGCGGAGTGTATGGCTACACCTTC.

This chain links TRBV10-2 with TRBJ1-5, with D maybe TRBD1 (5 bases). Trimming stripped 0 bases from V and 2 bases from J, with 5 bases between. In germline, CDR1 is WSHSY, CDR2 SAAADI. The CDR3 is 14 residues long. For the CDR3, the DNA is TGCGCCAGCAGTGAGTCACAGGGCAATCAGCCCCAGCATTTT. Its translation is CASSESQGNQPQHF.

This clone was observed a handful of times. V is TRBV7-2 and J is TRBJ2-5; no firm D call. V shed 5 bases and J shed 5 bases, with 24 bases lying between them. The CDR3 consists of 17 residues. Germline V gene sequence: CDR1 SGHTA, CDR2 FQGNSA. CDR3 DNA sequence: TGTGCCAGCAGCCCCCCGGGCCTGGGGAACAGCTGGGAGACCCAGTACTTC. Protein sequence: CASSPPGLGNSWETQYF.

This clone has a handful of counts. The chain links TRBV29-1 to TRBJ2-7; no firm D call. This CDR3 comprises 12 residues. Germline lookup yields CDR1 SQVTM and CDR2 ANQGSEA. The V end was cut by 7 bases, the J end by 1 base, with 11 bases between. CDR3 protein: CSAHMGSYEQYF. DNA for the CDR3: TGCAGCGCCCACATGGGGTCCTACGAGCAGTACTTC.

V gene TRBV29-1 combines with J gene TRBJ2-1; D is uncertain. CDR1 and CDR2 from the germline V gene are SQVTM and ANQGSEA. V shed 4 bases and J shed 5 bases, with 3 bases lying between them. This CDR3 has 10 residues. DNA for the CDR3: TGCAGCGTTGGTCACAATGAGCAGTTCTTC. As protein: CSVGHNEQFF.